This T cell receptor beta chain was observed in a study of blood T cell repertoires in COVID-19. Background on the study: PBMCs, B-cell-depleted T cells, or T cells were the source of the cDNA or gDNA that made up the material.

The germline V gene has CDR1 MGHRA and CDR2 YSYEKL. The CDR3 totals 16 residues. V was clipped by 6 bases and J by 0 bases; unmatched bases: 6. Methods used by the authors: Reference gene primer amplification gave estimated nucleated cell counts. Libraries were prepared by immunoSEQ multiplex PCR; TCRdb keeps only in-frame clonotypes and omits some of them. Clone size and the V and J calls come from that table; the DNA yielded D and trimming. The sample shows approximately 220,000 clones, approximately 80% of them seen only once. The source material was peripheral blood. The chain has TRBV4-1 and TRBJ2-1; TRBD1 aligns across 9 bases. The source of this sequence is a woman aged 55-69 years who had recovered from COVID-19. The CDR3 DNA reads TGCGCCAGCAGTCCCGGGACAGGGCCCTCCTACAATGAGCAGTTCTTC. Protein: CASSPGTGPSYNEQFF.